A single T cell receptor (beta chain) is shown here with its context. Germline CDR1 and CDR2: LNHDA and SQIVND (reference sequence). CDR3 length: 15 amino acids. Trimming left V 5 bases short and J 0 bases short, with 11 bases between. These data come from a study of blood T cell repertoires in COVID-19. Sequencing used immunoSEQ multiplex PCR; TCRdb keeps in-frame clones, though not all of them. Of around 200,000 clones in the sample, 84% are singletons; the top ten hold roughly 3%. This clonotype was obtained from a woman aged 25-40 years who had recovered from COVID-19. The sequencing input was PBMCs or T cells enriched from blood (not recorded which). The chain couples TRBV19 to TRBJ2-1; tentatively, D is TRBD1 (6 bases). The CDR3 bases are TGTGCCAGTAGTGCCCACAGGGTCTCCTACAATGAGCAGTTCTTC. This sequence encodes CASSAHRVSYNEQFF.